A single sample gave rise to the 13 T cell receptor beta chains below, sequenced in a study of OX40 agonist ivuxolimab in advanced cancers. Sequencing was performed with immunoSEQ multiplex PCR; in TCRdb, only in-frame clones are kept and a portion is missing. In the table there are around 41,000 clones, 80% to 90% of which are singletons. The starting material was CD4+ or CD8+ T cells sorted from blood, obtained in a trial of the OX40 agonist ivuxolimab. The receptors shown here come from an adult with an advanced solid tumor such as melanoma, head and neck, liver or kidney cancer.

The chain joins TRBV28 to TRBJ2-3, with D possibly TRBD2 on 6 matching bases. CDR3 size: 15 residues. From germline, CDR1 is MDHEN and CDR2 SYDVKM. The ends were cut back, 6 bases at V and 1 base at J, with 14 bases in the middle. The CDR3 sequence: CASSWGPGGTDTQYF. The DNA for the CDR3 is TGTGCCAGCAGCTGGGGACCGGGGGGCACAGATACGCAGTATTTT.

The chain uses TRBV28 and TRBJ2-1; 7 nucleotides match TRBD2. The trim removed 8 bases at V and 4 bases at J, leaving 8 bases unmatched. Germline V CDR1 and CDR2: MDHEN, SYDVKM. There are 14 residues in the CDR3. The CDR3 DNA reads as TGTGCCAGCGAGACCGGGACTATTTACAATGAGCAGTTCTTC. Its translation is CASETGTIYNEQFF.

This chain links TRBV30 with TRBJ2-7; D gene uncertain. There are 13 residues in the CDR3. Germline CDR1 GTSNPN, CDR2 SVGIG (reference sequence). The V gene lost 0 bases and the J gene lost 1 base, with 7 bases spanning the gap. The chain's CDR3 is CAWSVRRSYEQYF. The CDR3 DNA reads TGTGCCTGGAGTGTACGAAGATCCTACGAGCAGTACTTC.

The V call is TRBV28, the J call TRBJ2-7; D is perhaps TRBD2 (5 bases). The germline CDR1 and CDR2 sequences are MDHEN and SYDVKM. CDR3 size: 16 residues. V was clipped by 6 bases and J by 0 bases, with 18 bases between them. The DNA for the CDR3 is TGTGCCAGCAGCCGCGCCGCGGGTGGAGGCTCCTACGAGCAGTACTTC. Residues: CASSRAAGGGSYEQYF. Full variable domain (missing parts from reference TRBV28 and TRBJ2-7): DVKVTQSSRYLVKRTGEKVFLECVQDMDHENMFWYRQDPGLGLRLIYFSYDVKMKEKGDIPEGYSVSREKKERFSLILESASTNQTSMYLCASSRAAGGGSYEQYFGPGTRLTVT.

The chain employs TRBV9 and TRBJ2-5, with TRBD2 matching 7 bases. Germline-derived CDR1 and CDR2 are SGDLS and YYNGEE. The CDR3 consists of 15 residues. Trimming took 0 bases from V and 5 from J; bases not matched to a gene: 7. The CDR3 region is CASSVAGGSRETQYF. The CDR3 DNA reads TGTGCCAGCAGCGTAGCGGGAGGATCCAGGGAGACCCAGTACTTC.

The table lists this clone with a count of one. The rearrangement uses TRBV9 and TRBJ1-3; 8 bases agree with TRBD1. Trimming cost V 2 bases and J 1 base; bases outside gene matches: 5. The CDR3 sequence is 16 residues long. CDR1 and CDR2 from the germline V gene are SGDLS and YYNGEE. CDR3 in DNA: TGTGCCAGCAGCGTTTGGGACAGGTTATCTGGAAACACCATATATTTT. Translation gives CASSVWDRLSGNTIYF. Drawing the rest from reference TRBV9 and TRBJ1-3, the complete variable domain is DSGVTQTPKHLITATGQRVTLRCSPRSGDLSVYWYQQSLDQGLQFLIQYYNGEERAKGNILERFSAQQFPDLHSELNLSSLELGDSALYFCASSVWDRLSGNTIYFGEGSWLTVV.

The chain combines TRBV28 with TRBJ1-1, with D unclear. Germline V gene sequence: CDR1 MDHEN, CDR2 SYDVKM. The CDR3 is 11 amino acids. Trimming shortened V by 7 bases and J by 8 bases, and 11 bases separated the two germline ends. CDR3 in amino acids: CASTGGSEAFF. The CDR3 nucleotides read TGTGCCAGCACCGGCGGTTCAGAAGCTTTCTTT.

The chain uses TRBV20-1 and TRBJ1-2; D is unclear. Germline V gene data show CDR1 as DFQATT and CDR2 as SNEGSKA (reference sequence). The CDR3 length is 11 residues. Deletions cut 3 bases from V and 9 bases from J, with 11 bases between. This CDR3 reads CSARARDSYTF. As DNA, the CDR3 is TGCAGTGCTAGGGCTCGGGATAGCTACACCTTC.

This sequence joins TRBV7-2 and TRBJ2-5, with TRBD2 identical over 9 bases. Germline CDR1 and CDR2: SGHTA and FQGNSA. This CDR3 region has 16 residues. V shed 4 bases, J shed 5 bases, and the junction held 11 bases outside the gene matches. In DNA, the CDR3 is TGTGCCAGCAGCTCGGGAGCGGGAGGTCCGCGGGAGACCCAGTACTTC. Translation: CASSSGAGGPRETQYF.

This clone was seen only once. The J gene is TRBJ1-5, the V gene TRBV4-1; no firm D call. CDR3 size: 13 residues. The V end was cut by 0 bases, the J end by 9 bases, with 9 bases between. The germline gives CDR1 MGHRA, CDR2 YSYEKL. CDR3 amino acids: CASSQDSLRPQHF. CDR3 bases: TGCGCCAGCAGCCAAGATAGCCTCCGGCCCCAGCATTTT.

The chain is built from TRBV2 and TRBJ2-7, with D possibly matching TRBD2 (5 bases). The V and J ends lost 7 bases and 4 bases respectively, with 17 bases between them. The CDR3 has 14 residues. The germline V gene has CDR1 SNHLY and CDR2 FYNNEI. CDR3 coding DNA: TGTGCCAGCAAGCGGCGCCTAGCAAGTTACGAGCAGTACTTC. It specifies CASKRRLASYEQYF.

This clone was observed a single time. This chain connects TRBV19 to TRBJ1-5, with D uncertain. Germline V gene lookup returns CDR1 LNHDA and CDR2 SQIVND (reference sequence). The CDR3 is 13 residues long. The V end was cut by 3 bases, the J end by 4 bases, with 7 bases between. CDR3 nucleotides: TGTGCCAGTAGTATTTCCGGGAATCAGCCCCAGCATTTT. Its translation: CASSISGNQPQHF. Supplemented by reference TRBV19 and TRBJ1-5, the full variable domain reads DGGITQSPKYLFRKEGQNVTLSCEQNLNHDAMYWYRQDPGQGLRLIYYSQIVNDFQKGDIAEGYSVSREKKESFPLTVTSAQKNPTAFYLCASSISGNQPQHFGDGTRLSIL.

The chain combines TRBV28 with TRBJ1-2, with 12 bases lining up with TRBD1. The J segment lost 4 bases and the V segment lost 7 bases, leaving 4 bases of the junction unmatched. This CDR3 region has 14 residues. Germline V gene sequence: CDR1 MDHEN, CDR2 SYDVKM. The CDR3 DNA reads as TGTGCCAGCAACCTGGGACAGGGGGCCTATGGCTACACCTTC. It encodes CASNLGQGAYGYTF.